This TCR beta chain is drawn from a study of blood T cell repertoires in COVID-19. Study in general: Samples of COVID-19 (acute and convalescent) were obtained from the United States, Italy and Spain. The cDNA or gDNA used as material had been derived from T cells, B-cell-depleted T cells, or PBMCs.

CDR3 length equals 16 residues. Germline V lookup: CDR1 SGHTA, CDR2 FQGNSA. V was shortened by 0 bases and J by 1 base, with 10 bases between the two germline ends. Authors' processing steps: By means of reference gene primer amplification, nucleated cell counts were estimated. Clones were read by immunoSEQ multiplex PCR, and TCRdb kept only the in-frame ones, dropping some. The D gene and trimming were derived from the DNA, and the V and J assignments and clone size from that table. The sample lists some 100,000 clones; about 79% were seen once. The clonotype was recovered from a woman of 80 years or more with active or convalescent COVID-19. The sequencing input was peripheral blood. The chain uses TRBV7-2 and TRBJ1-5, with a weak D call TRBD1 (5 bases). CDR3 in amino acids: CASSLAIRQSNQPQHF. CDR3 nucleotide sequence: TGTGCCAGCAGCTTAGCGATACGACAGAGCAATCAGCCCCAGCATTTT. Complete variable domain (other parts from reference TRBV7-2 and TRBJ1-5): GAGVSQSPSNKVTEKGKDVELRCDPISGHTALYWYRQSLGQGLEFLIYFQGNSAPDKSGLPSDRFSAERTGGSVSTLTIQRTQQEDSAVYLCASSLAIRQSNQPQHFGDGTRLSIL.